Shown below are 27 T cell receptor beta chains from a single sample sequenced in a study of T cells in women clearing cervical HPV infection. Libraries were prepared by immunoSEQ multiplex PCR; TCRdb keeps only in-frame clonotypes and omits some of them. This sample contains 25,000 to 35,000 clones. Material: blood buffy coat. The receptors come from a woman aged 18 to 75 with a cervical HPV16 infection that either progressed to CIN3+ or cleared (not recorded which).

On this clone: The read terminates 3 residues before the CDR3 end, so the remaining end is supplied by the germline J gene. The chain employs TRBV30 and TRBJ1-5, with TRBD1 as a possible D gene (5 bases). Germline V gives CDR1 GTSNPN, CDR2 SVGIG (reference sequence). The V end was cut by 4 bases, the J end by 3 bases, with 13 bases between. This CDR3 is built from 14 residues. The CDR3 DNA, read in part, is TGTGCCTGGACTTGGCAGGGCCCCAATCAGCCC. Protein sequence: CAWTWQGPNQP. Given in full, the CDR3 is CAWTWQGPNQPQHF.

With respect to this clone: Read sequence stops 3 residues before the CDR3 end, and the germline J gene provides the missing end. The chain has TRBV10-3 and TRBJ2-6; possibly TRBD1 for D (6 bases). The germline CDR1 and CDR2 sequences are ENHRY and SYGVKD. The length of the CDR3 is 14 residues. V lost 7 bases and J lost 4, with 11 bases in between. CDR3 sequence: CAINGQNGANVLTF. The covered CDR3 bases are TGTGCCATCAACGGACAGAACGGGGCCAACGTC.

On this clone: From the germline J gene comes the end of the CDR3, since the read stops 3 residues before it. The gene calls are TRBV7-8 and TRBJ2-2; D is perhaps TRBD1 (5 bases). Germline CDR1 SGHVS, CDR2 FQNEAQ. The CDR3 sequence is 18 residues long. The sequenced part of the CDR3 DNA is TGTGCCAGCAGCACCCGGACGTTGAAGAGCTCTGGGGCCAACGTG. It yields the protein CASSTRTLKSSGANV. The whole CDR3 is CASSTRTLKSSGANVLFF.

Notes on this clone: The read halts 3 residues ahead of the CDR3 end, with the missing end drawn from the germline J gene. The chain is built from TRBV20-1 and TRBJ2-1; 7 bases fit TRBD2. The V gene end was trimmed by 0 bases and the J gene end by 7 bases; junction bases not matched to a gene: 9. CDR3 size: 15 residues. Germline CDR1 is DFQATT and CDR2 is SNEGSKA (reference sequence). CDR3: CSARDPRDSGNEQFF. Partial CDR3 DNA: TGCAGTGCTAGAGATCCCCGCGATAGCGGGAATGAG.

This clone counts as medium-sized by frequency. With the read ending 3 residues before the CDR3 end, the germline J gene is used to fill in that end. This sequence joins TRBV28 and TRBJ1-6; 8 nucleotides agree with TRBD1. The CDR3 length is 14 residues. Germline CDR1 and CDR2: MDHEN and SYDVKM. With 6 bases clipped from V and 5 bases from J, the junction kept 3 bases outside the gene matches. The DNA read from the CDR3 is TGTGCCAGCAGCCCGACAGGGGATAATTCACCC. It encodes CASSPTGDNSP. The entire CDR3 protein reads CASSPTGDNSPLHF.

On this clone: The read halts 3 residues ahead of the CDR3 end, with the missing end drawn from the germline J gene. V and J are TRBV7-2 and TRBJ1-5, with D perhaps matching TRBD1 (5 bases). V lost 1 base and J lost 3, with 10 bases in between. Germline assignment: CDR1 SGHTA and CDR2 FQGNSA. The CDR3 spans 15 residues. Incomplete CDR3 DNA: TGTGCCAGCAGCTTAGTAGCAGGGAACAATCAGCCC. Protein product: CASSLVAGNNQP. The entire CDR3 protein reads CASSLVAGNNQPQHF.

In regard to this clone: The observed sequence ends 3 residues before the CDR3 terminus, with the missing tail filled in from the germline J gene. This chain connects TRBV19 to TRBJ2-2; 8 bases match TRBD2. This CDR3 comprises 15 residues. Germline V CDR1 and CDR2: LNHDA, SQIVND (reference sequence). J was trimmed by 4 bases and V by 4 bases; bases with no gene match: 5. Incomplete CDR3 DNA: TGTGCCAGTAGTAGTCGGGGGGGAATCACCGGGGAG. It yields the protein CASSSRGGITGE. The complete CDR3 sequence is CASSSRGGITGELFF.

Turning to this clone: Sequencing ends 3 residues short of the CDR3 end; the germline J gene provides the rest. The chain recombines TRBV7-2 with TRBJ1-2, with D tentatively TRBD1 (6 bases). The length of the CDR3 is 15 residues. Trimming pared 5 bases from V and 2 bases from J, leaving 15 bases between. CDR1 SGHTA and CDR2 FQGNSA come from the germline V gene. The CDR3 DNA, read in part, is TGTGCCAGCAGCCCCCAAACTGGGGGCAACTATGGC. Amino acid sequence: CASSPQTGGNYG. The whole CDR3 is CASSPQTGGNYGYTF.

About this clone: The sequence runs out 3 residues before the end of the CDR3; the remainder is reconstructed from the germline J gene. The V gene is TRBV11-2, the J gene TRBJ2-3; 7 bases line up with TRBD2. J gave up 6 bases and V 0 bases, and 0 bases lay outside the gene matches. CDR1 is SGHAT, CDR2 FQNNGV, per germline. The CDR3 consists of 13 residues. CDR3 DNA, as far as it was read: TGTGCCAGCAGCTTAGACGGGGGGGATACG. Encoded protein: CASSLDGGDT. The CDR3 as a whole reads CASSLDGGDTQYF.

To note about this clone: The CDR3 end is not reached by the read, which stops 3 residues before it; the germline J gene fills it in. The J gene is TRBJ2-5, the V gene TRBV30; 8 positions match TRBD2. In germline, CDR1 is GTSNPN, CDR2 SVGIG (reference sequence). With 0 bases clipped from V and 4 bases from J, the junction kept 4 bases outside the gene matches. The CDR3 loop spans 14 amino acids. This chain's CDR3 is CAWSVNGGGETQYF. The sequenced part of the CDR3 DNA is TGTGCCTGGAGTGTAAACGGGGGGGGAGAGACC.

With regard to this clone: The CDR3 end is not reached by the read, which stops 3 residues before it; the germline J gene fills it in. The rearrangement uses TRBV20-1 and TRBJ2-3; tentative D call: TRBD1 (6 bases). This CDR3 has 13 amino acids. The germline V gene encodes CDR1 DFQATT and CDR2 SNEGSKA (reference sequence). The CDR3 DNA, read in part, is TGCAGTGCTAGTCAGGGGTCTAATCAGCCG. Translating gives CSASQGSNQP. The complete CDR3 protein is CSASQGSNQPQYF.

The CDR3 loop reads CSAISGTESGANVLTF. The CDR3 bases that were read are TGCAGTGCTATTAGCGGAACTGAATCTGGGGCCAACGTC. The J gene is TRBJ2-6, the V gene TRBV20-1, with D tentatively TRBD2 (6 bases). From the germline J gene comes the end of the CDR3, since the read stops 3 residues before it. Germline loops: CDR1 DFQATT, CDR2 SNEGSKA (reference sequence). CDR3 length: 16 residues. V lost 4 bases, J lost 1 base, and 14 bases lay in between.

Concerning this clone: The read ends 3 residues shy of where the CDR3 ends; the end is completed using the germline J gene. The chain uses TRBV10-3 and TRBJ2-1, with D unresolved. CDR3 length equals 14 residues. V lost 2 bases and J 4 bases, leaving 9 bases between the germline ends. Germline V CDR1 and CDR2: ENHRY, SYGVKD. The part of the CDR3 DNA that was read is TGTGCCATCAGTGAGGGGCAGAGTTACAATGAG. Protein: CAISEGQSYNE. The complete CDR3 protein is CAISEGQSYNEQFF.

Turning to this clone: The sequenced fragment ends 3 residues before the CDR3 boundary, so the rest is inferred from the germline J gene. J is TRBJ1-6 and V is TRBV9, with 7 bases that match TRBD1. Unmatched junction bases numbered 7, after V lost 3 bases and J lost 7 bases. From germline, CDR1 is SGDLS and CDR2 YYNGEE. The CDR3 runs 15 residues. CDR3 residues: CASSAQQGRNSPLHF. The sequenced CDR3 bases are TGTGCCAGCAGCGCACAACAGGGGAGGAATTCACCC. Full variable domain (missing parts from reference TRBV9 and TRBJ1-6): DSGVTQTPKHLITATGQRVTLRCSPRSGDLSVYWYQQSLDQGLQFLIQYYNGEERAKGNILERFSAQQFPDLHSELNLSSLELGDSALYFCASSAQQGRNSPLHFGNGTRLTVT.

About this clone itself: From the germline J gene comes the end of the CDR3, since the read stops 3 residues before it. The genes are TRBV7-3 and TRBJ2-5; 9 bases match TRBD1. CDR1 and CDR2 (germline): SGHTA, FQGTGA. V was clipped by 4 bases and J by 2 bases; unmatched bases: 2. This CDR3 region has 14 residues. CDR3 in amino acids: CASSSGTGQETQYF. CDR3 DNA, as far as it was read: TGTGCCAGCAGCTCTGGGACAGGGCAAGAGACC.

Comments on this clone: Sequencing ends 3 residues short of the CDR3 end; the germline J gene provides the rest. The chain couples TRBV20-1 to TRBJ1-1; tentative D call: TRBD1 (6 bases). The CDR3 loop spans 13 amino acids. Germline V gives CDR1 DFQATT, CDR2 SNEGSKA (reference sequence). Trimming pared 6 bases from V and 0 bases from J, leaving 11 bases between. The CDR3 is CSATHRVNTEAFF. CDR3 DNA (partial): TGCAGTGCCACACACAGGGTGAACACTGAA.

On this clone itself: The read ends 3 residues before the CDR3 terminus; that terminus is restored from the germline J gene. The chain combines TRBV6-2 or TRBV6-3 with TRBJ1-5; no clear D gene. Germline CDR1 reads MNHEY; CDR2 reads SVGEGT. V dropped 4 bases and J dropped 4 bases, with 11 bases sitting between them. The CDR3 is made up of 14 amino acids. The DNA read from the CDR3 is TGTGCCAGCAGTTTTACAGCACTTAATCAGCCC. This gives the protein CASSFTALNQP. The full CDR3 reads CASSFTALNQPQHF.

About this clone itself: The CDR3 is cut off 3 residues early in the read; its end comes from the germline J gene. This sequence joins TRBV20-1 and TRBJ2-1; a possible D gene is TRBD2 (5 bases). Germline CDR1 is DFQATT and CDR2 is SNEGSKA (reference sequence). V was trimmed by 5 bases and J by 5 bases, leaving 16 bases between them. This CDR3 region has 14 residues. The sequenced part of the CDR3 DNA is TGCAGTGCTGAGGGTCACGACATTAACAATGAG. Amino acid sequence: CSAEGHDINNE. The whole CDR3 sequence reads CSAEGHDINNEQFF.

Notes on this clone: The read terminates 3 residues ahead of where the CDR3 ends, so the germline J gene completes it. The V and J genes are TRBV5-1 and TRBJ2-7; TRBD2 agrees at 9 bases. The junction had 5 bases not matched to a gene; V was cut back by 0 bases and J by 4 bases. Germline V lookup: CDR1 SGHRS, CDR2 YFSETQ. The CDR3 sequence is 15 residues long. The CDR3 DNA, read in part, is TGCGCCAGCAGCTTGGGGCCTAGCGGGACGTACGAG. Its translation: CASSLGPSGTYE. In full, the CDR3 is CASSLGPSGTYEQYF. Full variable domain (missing parts from reference TRBV5-1 and TRBJ2-7): KAGVTQTPRYLIKTRGQQVTLSCSPISGHRSVSWYQQTPGQGLQFLFEYFSETQRNKGNFPGRFSGRQFSNSRSEMNVSTLELGDSALYLCASSLGPSGTYEQYFGPGTRLTVT.

As to this clone: The CDR3 end is not reached by the read, which stops 3 residues before it; the germline J gene fills it in. The gene calls are TRBV7-9 and TRBJ2-1, with 9 positions matching TRBD1. The CDR3 is made up of 14 amino acids. V lost 5 bases and J lost 3; bases outside the gene matches: 2. In germline, CDR1 is SEHNR, CDR2 FQNEAQ (reference sequence). The covered CDR3 bases are TGTGCCAGCAGCGCGGACAGGGGCTACAATGAG. This sequence encodes CASSADRGYNE. The CDR3 reads in full as CASSADRGYNEQFF.

Concerning this clone itself: The CDR3 end is not reached by the read, which stops 3 residues before it; the germline J gene fills it in. J is TRBJ2-3 and V is TRBV11-3; the match to TRBD1 covers 8 bases. The CDR3 covers 14 residues. In germline, CDR1 is SGHNT, CDR2 YENEEA. V shed 3 bases, J shed 7 bases, and the junction held 6 bases outside the gene matches. The sequenced part of the CDR3 DNA is TGTGCCAGCAGCTTGCACAGGGGGACAAATACG. It encodes CASSLHRGTNT. The full CDR3 protein reads CASSLHRGTNTQYF.

Details on this clone: Germline is not matched at one junction end, which may reflect a read error. The read ends 3 residues early relative to the CDR3; the germline J gene fills the gap. Other DNA sequences from this sample encode an identical CDR3 as well. V usage is TRBV18 and J usage is TRBJ2-3, with TRBD1 matching over 9 bases. From germline, CDR1 is KGHSH and CDR2 LQKENI. There are 17 residues in the CDR3. The CDR3 spells CASSSAQQGAPTDTQYF. The CDR3 bases that were read are TGTGCTAGCTCATCGGCTCAACAGGGGGCGCCCACAGATACG.

As regards this clone: The sequenced fragment ends 3 residues before the CDR3 boundary, so the rest is inferred from the germline J gene. V is TRBV18 and J is TRBJ2-1; D call uncertain. V was trimmed by 2 bases and J by 7 bases, leaving 3 bases between them. Germline CDR1 is KGHSH and CDR2 is LQKENI. CDR3 length: 11 amino acids. CDR3 region: CASSPRNEQFF. Partial CDR3 DNA: TGTGCCAGCTCACCAAGGAATGAG.

A remark on this clone: The read is 3 residues too short to cover the CDR3 end, so that end is filled in from the germline J gene. The rearrangement links TRBV28 to TRBJ2-5; tentatively, D is TRBD1 (5 bases). Looked up from germline, CDR1 is MDHEN and CDR2 is SYDVKM. The V and J ends lost 5 bases and 3 bases respectively, with 13 bases between them. The CDR3 runs 14 residues. The DNA read from the CDR3 is TGTGCCAGCAGTGAGGCAGGCAGGGAAGAGACC. The encoded protein is CASSEAGREET. The whole CDR3 sequence reads CASSEAGREETQYF.

As for this clone: The read gets to within 3 residues of the CDR3 end, and the germline J gene fills in the rest. This chain uses TRBV7-3 with TRBJ1-1; perhaps TRBD1 as D (6 bases). The V gene's germline CDR1 is SGHTA and CDR2 FQGTGA. The CDR3 sequence is 14 residues long. Trimming removed 5 bases from V and 7 bases from J, with 17 bases in between. The DNA read from the CDR3 is TGTGCCAGCAGCGCGGCTGGGGGCTTCGGTGAA. It specifies CASSAAGGFGE. The whole CDR3 protein is CASSAAGGFGEAFF.

In the case of this clone: The CDR3 end lies 3 residues beyond the end of the read and is filled in from the germline J gene. J is TRBJ2-2 and V is TRBV5-4, with 7 bases identical to TRBD2. J lost 0 bases, V lost 5 bases, and 7 bases had no gene match. CDR1 is SGHNT, CDR2 YYREEE, per germline (reference sequence). CDR3 length: 16 residues. The part of the CDR3 DNA that was read is TGTGCCAGCAGTTTTGGGACTACCCCGAACACCGGGGAG. It specifies CASSFGTTPNTGE. The whole CDR3 sequence is CASSFGTTPNTGELFF. The whole variable domain, filled in from reference TRBV5-4 and TRBJ2-2, reads ETGVTQSPTHLIKTRGQQVTLRCSSQSGHNTVSWYQQALGQGPQFIFQYYREEENGRGNFPPRFSGLQFPNYSSELNVNALELDDSALYLCASSFGTTPNTGELFFGEGSRLTVL.

Worth noting for this clone: The junction and the germline gene differ at one end; a read error may be behind it. Read coverage stops 3 residues before the CDR3 terminus; the germline J gene supplies the remainder. The V and J genes are TRBV4-2 and TRBJ1-2, with unresolved D. From germline, CDR1 is LGHNA and CDR2 YNFKEQ. The CDR3 loop spans 12 amino acids. The CDR3 is CASSLGGDGYTF. CDR3 DNA, as far as it was read: TGCGCCAGCAGCCTGGGCGGGGATGGC.